The 27 T cell receptor beta chains in this list originate from one sample, sequenced in a study of identifying expanded T cells in peripheral blood. Here immunoSEQ multiplex PCR was the method, and the copy in TCRdb shows in-frame clones only, minus some. The sample holds under 110,000 clones, around 88% seen once. The sample consisted of blood. Every receptor here comes from a person aged 18 to 70 in good health.

The chain carries TRBV5-1 and TRBJ2-7; 8 bases match TRBD1. Trimming took 2 bases from V and 7 from J; bases not matched to a gene: 8. CDR1 is SGHRS, CDR2 YFSETQ, per germline. The CDR3 runs 14 residues. The CDR3 here is CASSFSGQAGEQYF. Written as DNA, the CDR3 is TGCGCCAGCAGCTTTTCGGGACAGGCCGGAGAGCAGTACTTC. Looking up the rest from reference TRBV5-1 and TRBJ2-7 gives the full variable domain: KAGVTQTPRYLIKTRGQQVTLSCSPISGHRSVSWYQQTPGQGLQFLFEYFSETQRNKGNFPGRFSGRQFSNSRSEMNVSTLELGDSALYLCASSFSGQAGEQYFGPGTRLTVT.

Of note for this clone: Additional DNA sequences in this sample encode the identical CDR3. The chain couples TRBV7-2 to TRBJ1-2, with D possibly TRBD1 on 5 matching bases. V dropped 1 base and J dropped 8 bases, with 14 bases sitting between them. CDR1 and CDR2 (germline): SGHTA, FQGNSA. The CDR3 totals 14 residues. CDR3 in DNA: TGTGCCAGCAGCTTAGGTGTCATTCGGGGGGGCTACACCTTC. Translating gives CASSLGVIRGGYTF.

The chain has TRBV18 and TRBJ1-5; no firm D call. CDR1 is KGHSH and CDR2 is LQKENI in the germline V gene. Between the trimmed V and J ends, which lost 6 bases and 4 bases, there was a span of 10 bases. The CDR3 totals 13 residues. CDR3 protein: CASSLAVNQPQHF. The CDR3 DNA is TGTGCCAGCTCCCTCGCAGTGAATCAGCCCCAGCATTTT. Variable domain in full (rest from reference TRBV18 and TRBJ1-5): NAGVMQNPRHLVRRRGQEARLRCSPMKGHSHVYWYRQLPEEGLKFMVYLQKENIIDESGMPKERFSAEFPKEGPSILRIQQVVRGDSAAYFCASSLAVNQPQHFGDGTRLSIL.

This chain connects TRBV4-3 to TRBJ1-5; D unresolved. CDR3 length: 13 residues. V gave up 0 bases and J gave up 6 bases, with 6 bases separating them. CDR1 LGHNA and CDR2 YSLEER come from the germline V gene. CDR3 in DNA: TGCGCCAGCAGCCAAGATTTGGGTCAGCCCCAGCATTTT. Encoded protein: CASSQDLGQPQHF.

The genes are TRBV5-1 and TRBJ2-5, with D possibly matching TRBD2 (7 bases). The V gene's germline CDR1 is SGHRS and CDR2 YFSETQ. The V end lost 4 bases, the J end lost 5 bases, and 21 bases lay between the germline ends. CDR3 length equals 16 residues. The CDR3 region is CASSPTSIEGGETQYF. The CDR3 DNA follows: TGCGCCAGCAGCCCAACCTCAATAGAGGGGGGGGAGACCCAGTACTTC.

V and J are TRBV6-6 and TRBJ1-4; unclear D gene. The length of the CDR3 is 10 residues. Deletions cut 6 bases from V and 10 bases from J, with 6 bases between. Germline CDR1 is MNHNY and CDR2 is SVGAGI (reference sequence). The CDR3 bases are TGTGCCAGCAGGGAAAGAAAACTGTTTTTT. Its translation: CASRERKLFF.

The V call is TRBV6-5, the J call TRBJ1-2; 7 bases are a match to TRBD1. The CDR3 has 15 amino acids. The ends lost 2 bases at V and 2 bases at J; junction bases unmatched: 5. The germline V gene encodes CDR1 MNHEY and CDR2 SVGAGI. The CDR3 reads CASSYTGQINYGYTF. Here the CDR3 DNA reads TGTGCCAGCAGTTACACGGGACAGATAAACTATGGCTACACCTTC.

The chain employs TRBV5-1 and TRBJ1-1; possibly TRBD1 for D (6 bases). This CDR3 region has 16 residues. CDR1 is SGHRS and CDR2 is YFSETQ in the germline V gene. V lost 0 bases, J lost 4 bases, and 16 bases lay in between. The DNA for the CDR3 is TGCGCCAGCAGCTTGGACCCCTCGCCAGGGGCCACTGAAGCTTTCTTT. The encoded protein is CASSLDPSPGATEAFF.

This sequence joins TRBV7-8 and TRBJ1-5; D not certain. Germline values: CDR1 SGHVS, CDR2 FQNEAQ. This CDR3 is built from 13 residues. Trimming removed 5 bases from V and 6 bases from J, with 11 bases in between. The CDR3 spells CASSLDTGQPQHF. In nucleotides, the CDR3 is TGTGCCAGCAGCCTCGACACGGGTCAGCCCCAGCATTTT.

The rearrangement links TRBV7-2 to TRBJ2-1, with 9 bases fitting TRBD1. Germline V CDR1 and CDR2: SGHTA, FQGNSA. The CDR3 has 15 residues. Unmatched junction bases numbered 2, after V lost 3 bases and J lost 2 bases. CDR3 bases: TGTGCCAGCAGCTTTGGGGACAGGGCCTACAATGAGCAGTTCTTC. Its protein product is CASSFGDRAYNEQFF.

This sequence joins TRBV7-2 and TRBJ2-7; 10 nucleotides align to TRBD2. CDR1 SGHTA and CDR2 FQGNSA come from the germline V gene. J lost 1 base, V lost 3 bases, and 6 bases had no gene match. The CDR3 is 16 amino acids. The CDR3 sequence: CASSFTSGDRSYEQYF. CDR3 bases: TGTGCCAGCAGCTTTACTAGCGGGGACAGGTCCTACGAGCAGTACTTC.

The chain joins TRBV7-9 to TRBJ2-3; no firm D call. The CDR3 has 12 residues. The V end lost 6 bases, the J end lost 0 bases, and 4 bases lay between the germline ends. Germline assignment: CDR1 SEHNR and CDR2 FQNEAQ (reference sequence). In nucleotides, the CDR3 is TGTGCCAGCAGGACGAGCACAGATACGCAGTATTTT. It is translated as CASRTSTDTQYF.

This chain connects TRBV28 to TRBJ1-3; weak D call: TRBD1 (5 bases). V lost 4 bases to trimming and J lost 2 bases, with 12 bases between them. The CDR3 is 15 amino acids. Germline V gene sequence: CDR1 MDHEN, CDR2 SYDVKM. The CDR3 reads CASSSTVSAGNTIYF. The CDR3 nucleotides are TGTGCCAGCAGTTCGACAGTTAGCGCTGGAAACACCATATATTTT.

For the CDR3, the DNA is TGTGCCAGCAGCTTCGCCGGGACGGAGAATTCACCCCTCCACTTT. Amino acid sequence: CASSFAGTENSPLHF. J is TRBJ1-6 and V is TRBV11-1, with D possibly being TRBD1 (5 bases). The CDR3 covers 15 residues. In germline, CDR1 is SGHAT, CDR2 FQDESV (reference sequence). V was cut by 3 bases and J by 7 bases, with 13 bases left in between.

The J gene is TRBJ2-3, the V gene TRBV5-3, with 8 positions matching TRBD1. TRBV5-3 is an ORF; its function is uncertain. This CDR3 contains 17 residues. Trimming took 0 bases from V and 1 from J; bases not matched to a gene: 7. CDR3 DNA sequence: TGTGCCAGAAGCTTGGTAAGGCAGGGGGCTGGCACAGATACGCAGTATTTT. This codes for CARSLVRQGAGTDTQYF.

The V call is TRBV13, the J call TRBJ2-3; possibly TRBD1 for D (5 bases). This CDR3 is built from 13 residues. The germline gives CDR1 PRHDT, CDR2 FYEKMQ (reference sequence). V dropped 10 bases and J dropped 0 bases, with 11 bases sitting between them. The CDR3 reads CATTGPSTDTQYF. CDR3 nucleotide sequence: TGTGCCACCACAGGACCTAGCACAGATACGCAGTATTTT. Drawing the rest from reference TRBV13 and TRBJ2-3, the complete variable domain is AAGVIQSPRHLIKEKRETATLKCYPIPRHDTVYWYQQGPGQDPQFLISFYEKMQSDKGSIPDRFSAQQFSDYHSELNMSSLELGDSALYFCATTGPSTDTQYFGPGTRLTVL.

The chain is built from TRBV5-1 and TRBJ2-3, with D unresolved. CDR3 length: 15 amino acids. Germline V gene sequence: CDR1 SGHRS, CDR2 YFSETQ. V shed 4 bases and J shed 0 bases, with 12 bases lying between them. CDR3 in amino acids: CASSPPETSTDTQYF. The CDR3 DNA reads as TGCGCCAGCAGCCCTCCGGAGACTAGCACAGATACGCAGTATTTT.

This clone was seen only once. J is TRBJ1-5 and V is TRBV11-2, with D perhaps matching TRBD1 (6 bases). CDR3 length: 19 residues. From germline, CDR1 is SGHAT and CDR2 FQNNGV. V was clipped by 4 bases and J by 5 bases, with 27 bases between them. CDR3 coding DNA: TGTGCCAGCAGCTCCTTGGGCGGGGGCGCGGGGGAAGGGTATCAGCCCCAGCATTTT. Translated, it gives CASSSLGGGAGEGYQPQHF.

The rearrangement uses TRBV5-4 and TRBJ1-4, with 7 nucleotides matching TRBD1. V lost 4 bases and J lost 7; bases outside the gene matches: 7. CDR1 is SGHNT, CDR2 YYREEE, per germline (reference sequence). CDR3 length equals 14 residues. CDR3 sequence reads: CASSPTGASEKLFF. CDR3 in DNA: TGTGCCAGCAGCCCTACAGGGGCGAGTGAAAAACTGTTTTTT.

The chain couples TRBV29-1 to TRBJ1-2; D not certain. The germline V and J ends were trimmed by 6 bases and 13 bases, with 21 bases remaining between them. The CDR3 has 12 amino acids. Germline CDR1 reads SQVTM; CDR2 reads ANQGSEA. This CDR3 reads CSVSNVPVGTTF. Written as DNA, the CDR3 is TGCAGCGTCTCTAACGTCCCCGTCGGTACCACCTTC.

This chain links TRBV12-5 with TRBJ2-1; 7 bases fit TRBD2. CDR3 length equals 13 residues. J was trimmed by 8 bases and V by 4 bases; bases with no gene match: 5. Germline V gene sequence: CDR1 LGHNT, CDR2 FRNRAP. This chain's CDR3 is CASGWTSQHEQFF. CDR3 DNA sequence: TGTGCTAGTGGTTGGACTAGTCAGCATGAGCAGTTCTTC.

The chain carries TRBV10-3 and TRBJ2-3; the match to TRBD1 covers 8 bases. CDR1 and CDR2 from the germline V gene are ENHRY and SYGVKD. Losses at the gene ends were 10 bases for V and 5 bases for J; bases not matched to a gene: 8. This CDR3 spans 13 amino acids. CDR3 sequence (DNA): TGTGCCACCCGAACGACAGGGGTAGATACGCAGTATTTT. Its protein is CATRTTGVDTQYF.

The chain is built from TRBV7-2 and TRBJ2-7, with D maybe TRBD2 (6 bases). From germline, CDR1 is SGHTA and CDR2 FQGNSA. The CDR3 has 11 residues. The ends were cut back, 4 bases at V and 7 bases at J, with 8 bases in the middle. CDR3 nucleotide sequence: TGTGCCAGCAGCTCCCGGGGGGAGCAGTACTTC. Its protein is CASSSRGEQYF.

V gene TRBV6-5 combines with J gene TRBJ1-2; no reliable D call. Trimming pared 0 bases from V and 5 bases from J, leaving 4 bases between. Germline-derived CDR1 and CDR2 are MNHEY and SVGAGI. This CDR3 has 12 amino acids. In nucleotides, the CDR3 is TGTGCCAGCAGTTACTCAGAGTATGGCTACACCTTC. As protein: CASSYSEYGYTF.

The chain combines TRBV5-5 with TRBJ1-2; D is possibly TRBD1 (6 bases). CDR1 is SGHKS and CDR2 is YYEKEE in the germline V gene (reference sequence). The germline V and J ends were trimmed by 4 bases and 2 bases, with 18 bases remaining between them. The CDR3 loop spans 16 amino acids. CDR3: CASSPWTVSTNYGYTF. As DNA, the CDR3 is TGTGCCAGCAGCCCATGGACAGTTTCGACGAACTATGGCTACACCTTC.

V usage is TRBV4-3 and J usage is TRBJ1-2, with D unclear. CDR1 and CDR2 from the germline V gene are LGHNA and YSLEER. V lost 1 base, J lost 3 bases, and 9 bases lay in between. This CDR3 contains 14 residues. CDR3 region: CASSQGSEYYGYTF. For the CDR3, the DNA is TGCGCCAGCAGCCAAGGATCAGAGTACTATGGCTACACCTTC.

The chain couples TRBV5-1 to TRBJ2-5; D is possibly TRBD2 (5 bases). CDR1 and CDR2 (germline): SGHRS, YFSETQ. The germline V and J ends were trimmed by 5 bases and 5 bases, with 19 bases remaining between them. This CDR3 has 15 amino acids. The CDR3 protein is CASSLGRGSGETQYF. The CDR3, as DNA: TGCGCCAGCAGTCTCGGGCGCGGGTCCGGGGAGACCCAGTACTTC.